What follows are 3 T cell receptor beta chains derived from one specimen sequenced in a study of cytomegalovirus exposure and HLA in healthy donors. The PCR had 60 Vbeta and 13 Jbeta primers. TCRdb's table, derived via immunoSEQ multiplex PCR, lists solely in-frame clones and lacks some. The sample records some 110,000 clones, about 70% being singletons. The sample taken for sequencing was PBMCs. The receptors were gathered from a woman under 40 in good health and CMV-seronegative.

The gene calls are TRBV4-1 and TRBJ1-4; 10 nucleotides align to TRBD1. Germline V lookup: CDR1 MGHRA, CDR2 YSYEKL. The CDR3 consists of 16 residues. V shed 0 bases, J shed 4 bases, and the junction held 2 bases outside the gene matches. DNA of the CDR3: TGCGCCAGCAGCCAAGATCGGACAGGGGGTAATGAAAAACTGTTTTTT. Its translation is CASSQDRTGGNEKLFF.

The chain recombines TRBV6-5 with TRBJ1-1; 9 nucleotides agree with TRBD1. The CDR3 length is 15 residues. Per the germline V gene, CDR1 is MNHEY and CDR2 is SVGAGI. Losses at the gene ends were 6 bases for V and 1 base for J; bases not matched to a gene: 6. This CDR3 reads CASRDGQGRNTEAFF. The CDR3, as DNA: TGTGCCAGCAGGGACGGACAGGGGAGGAACACTGAAGCTTTCTTT.

The chain uses TRBV5-1 and TRBJ1-1; a possible D gene is TRBD1 (6 bases). CDR3 size: 15 residues. CDR1 is SGHRS, CDR2 YFSETQ, per germline. Trimming removed 4 bases from V and 3 bases from J, with 16 bases in between. The CDR3 DNA follows: TGCGCCAGCAGCCCAACGGGGGGGGCACACACTGAAGCTTTCTTT. It specifies CASSPTGGAHTEAFF.